A selection of T cell receptor beta chains follows, all from one sample in a study of read filtering for tumor transcriptome and immune sequencing. Each CDR3 protein gets one entry after TCRdb re-called the reads with MiXCR. The sample lists about 130,000 distinct CDR3 sequences; about an eighth were seen once. The sample taken for sequencing was a population of CD138-negative cells sorted from bone marrow. Every receptor here comes from a donor older than 35 with multiple myeloma. Each CDR3 is given without its conserved first and last residue. The order of the fields is J gene, V gene, clone size, CDR3 protein. Clone size appears in some rows only: once, few, many, or a class for an expanded clone.

>TRBJ1-2|TRBV28|many
ASSFSGGSPGYT
>TRBJ2-1|TRBV6-1|many
ATGTIYNEQF
>TRBJ1-2|TRBV29-1|-
CVSLSPNYGYT
>TRBJ1-1|TRBV5-4|many
ASSLTPGTEAF
>TRBJ2-1|TRBV4-1|-
ASSQEDPGPYNEQF
>TRBJ1-5|TRBV30|once
AWSVNSGDQPQH
>TRBJ2-3|TRBV10-3|many
AISGTSRDTQY
>TRBJ2-2|TRBV24-1|once
ATSTRPDTGELF
>TRBJ1-3|TRBV7-2|few
ASSLDRASGNTIY
>TRBJ1-3|TRBV6-1|-
ASSVSSSGNTIY
>TRBJ2-5|TRBV12-3/TRBV12-4|few
ASRKTSGQETQY
>TRBJ1-1|TRBV12-3/TRBV12-4|-
ASTPQTENTEAF
>TRBJ2-1|TRBV5-6|many
ASSPPSYNEQF
>TRBJ2-3|TRBV6-5|-
AGSYRGGGTDTQY
>TRBJ1-5|TRBV18|-
ASSPSRLQRGQPQH
>TRBJ2-6|TRBV9|many
ASSGTGGRSGANVLT
>TRBJ1-6|TRBV11-1|many
ASSPAGTWDSPLH
>TRBJ2-4|TRBV7-8|-
ASSFPTSGSAKNIQY
>TRBJ2-4|TRBV12-3/TRBV12-4|few
ASSFFTGDSKNIQY
>TRBJ2-3|TRBV4-1|many
ASSHHRGGDNTDTQY
>TRBJ2-3|TRBV7-8|few
ASSSRPRTDTQY
>TRBJ2-6|TRBV4-1|many
ASSKVPGPLSGANVLT
>TRBJ2-1|TRBV3-1|few
ASSQTSGPYNEQF
>TRBJ2-1|TRBV19|few
ASSFESSSYNEQF
>TRBJ2-3|TRBV29-1|many
SVEDSPRTSTQY
>TRBJ1-5|TRBV20-1|many
SAQGRSGRQPQH
>TRBJ2-3|TRBV29-1|many
SVVSVSTDTQY
>TRBJ2-1|TRBV20-1|many
SAGRDREEQF
>TRBJ2-2|TRBV18|many
ASSPLDTRAKTGELF
>TRBJ2-7|TRBV28|many
ASSSGLTYEQY
>TRBJ2-6|TRBV19|few
ASSIISGANVLT
>TRBJ2-1|TRBV3-1|many
ASRRQGLYNEQF
>TRBJ1-5|TRBV7-2|many
ASSLLGQPQH
>TRBJ2-1|TRBV15|many
ATSRRGDEQF
>TRBJ2-5|TRBV29-1|many
SVAPGAGETQY
>TRBJ1-1|TRBV29-1|many
SVAVQGNTEAF
>TRBJ1-3|TRBV9|-
ASSVDRPGNTIY
>TRBJ2-7|TRBV12-3/TRBV12-4|many
ASSYLTGPPHEQY
>TRBJ1-1|TRBV3-1|many
ASNQQGNTEAF
>TRBJ1-5|TRBV19|many
ASSDGGLNQPQH
>TRBJ2-5|TRBV6-5|many
ASSADSQETQY
>TRBJ2-3|TRBV6-1|-
ASSEVGGGQTDTQY
>TRBJ2-1|TRBV12-5|many
ASGSAGGYNEQF
>TRBJ2-1|TRBV19|many
ASSMDSSGSPFGEQF
>TRBJ2-3|TRBV11-2|-
ASSLVGGLDTDTQY
>TRBJ2-5|TRBV7-8|many
ASSTGLVVETQY
>TRBJ2-3|TRBV15|many
ATSRGASGSDTQY
>TRBJ2-3|TRBV7-2|many
ASSLRIAGVADTQY
>TRBJ2-5|TRBV7-9|-
ASSLGGFAAQY
>TRBJ1-6|TRBV27|many
ASRRQGTSPLH